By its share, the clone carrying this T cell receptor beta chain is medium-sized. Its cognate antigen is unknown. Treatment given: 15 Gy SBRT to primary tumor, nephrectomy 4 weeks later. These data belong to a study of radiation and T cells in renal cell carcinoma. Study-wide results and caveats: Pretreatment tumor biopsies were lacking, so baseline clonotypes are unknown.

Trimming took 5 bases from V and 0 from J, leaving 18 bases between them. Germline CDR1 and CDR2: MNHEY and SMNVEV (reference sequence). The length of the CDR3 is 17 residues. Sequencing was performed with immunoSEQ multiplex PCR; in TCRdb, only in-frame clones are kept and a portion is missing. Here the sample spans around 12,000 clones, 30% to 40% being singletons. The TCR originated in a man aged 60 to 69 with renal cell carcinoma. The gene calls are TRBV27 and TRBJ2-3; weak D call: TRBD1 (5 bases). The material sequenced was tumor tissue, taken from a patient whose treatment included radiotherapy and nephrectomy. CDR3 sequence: CASSLLQWGTSTDTQYF. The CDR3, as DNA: TGTGCCAGCAGTCTATTACAATGGGGCACGAGCACAGATACGCAGTATTTT.